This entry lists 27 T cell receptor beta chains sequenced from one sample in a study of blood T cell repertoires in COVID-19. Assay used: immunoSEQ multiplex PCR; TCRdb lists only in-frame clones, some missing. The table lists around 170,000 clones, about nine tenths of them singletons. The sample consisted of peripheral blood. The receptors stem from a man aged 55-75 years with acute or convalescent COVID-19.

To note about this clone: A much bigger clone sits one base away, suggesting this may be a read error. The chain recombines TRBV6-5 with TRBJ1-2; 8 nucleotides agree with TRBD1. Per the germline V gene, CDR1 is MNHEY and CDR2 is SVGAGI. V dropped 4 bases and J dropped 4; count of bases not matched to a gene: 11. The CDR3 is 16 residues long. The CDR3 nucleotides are TGTGCCAGCAGTTCGGCTCGGGACAGGACTAGCTATGGCTACACCTTC. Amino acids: CASSSARDRTSYGYTF.

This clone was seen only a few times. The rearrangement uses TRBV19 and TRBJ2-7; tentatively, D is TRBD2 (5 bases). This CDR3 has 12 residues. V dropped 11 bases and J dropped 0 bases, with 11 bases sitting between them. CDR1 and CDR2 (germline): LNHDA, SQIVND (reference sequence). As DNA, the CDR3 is TGTGCCTCTGGACGGGGCTCCTACGAGCAGTACTTC. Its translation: CASGRGSYEQYF.

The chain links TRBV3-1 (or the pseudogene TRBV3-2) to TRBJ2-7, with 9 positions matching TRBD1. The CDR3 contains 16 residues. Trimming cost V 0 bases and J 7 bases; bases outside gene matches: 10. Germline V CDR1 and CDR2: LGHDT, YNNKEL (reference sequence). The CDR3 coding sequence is TGTGCCAGCAGCCAAGATTGGGGGACAGGGACCCTTGAGCAGTACTTC. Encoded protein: CASSQDWGTGTLEQYF.

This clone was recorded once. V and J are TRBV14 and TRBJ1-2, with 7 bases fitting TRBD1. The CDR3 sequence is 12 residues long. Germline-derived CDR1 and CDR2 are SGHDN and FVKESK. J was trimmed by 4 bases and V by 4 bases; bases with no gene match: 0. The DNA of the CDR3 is TGTGCCAGCAGCCGACAGGGCTATGGCTACACCTTC. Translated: CASSRQGYGYTF.

The CDR3 sequence is CASSQETGGGYTF. The CDR3 DNA is TGTGCCAGCAGCCAAGAGACAGGTGGGGGCTACACCTTC. This chain links TRBV3-1 (or the pseudogene TRBV3-2) with TRBJ1-2; a possible D gene is TRBD1 (6 bases). The germline gives CDR1 LGHDT, CDR2 YNNKEL (reference sequence). Trimming removed 0 bases from V and 8 bases from J, with 10 bases in between. The CDR3 consists of 13 residues.

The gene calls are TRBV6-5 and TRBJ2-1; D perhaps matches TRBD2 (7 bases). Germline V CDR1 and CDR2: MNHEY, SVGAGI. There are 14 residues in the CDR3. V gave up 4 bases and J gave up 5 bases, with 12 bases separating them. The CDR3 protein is CASSWRGGDNEQFF. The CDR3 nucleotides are TGTGCCAGCAGTTGGAGGGGGGGAGACAATGAGCAGTTCTTC.

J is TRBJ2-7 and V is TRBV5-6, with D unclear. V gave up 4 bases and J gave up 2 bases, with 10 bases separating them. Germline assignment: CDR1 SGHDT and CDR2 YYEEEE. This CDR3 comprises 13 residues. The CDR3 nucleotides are TGTGCCAGCAGCGCCTTGAGAACCTACGAGCAGTACTTC. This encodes CASSALRTYEQYF.

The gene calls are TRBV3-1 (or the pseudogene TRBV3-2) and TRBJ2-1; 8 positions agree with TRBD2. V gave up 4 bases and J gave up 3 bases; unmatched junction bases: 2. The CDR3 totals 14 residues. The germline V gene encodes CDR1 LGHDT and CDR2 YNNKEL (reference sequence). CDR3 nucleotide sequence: TGTGCCAGCAGCCTAGCGGGATTCTACAATGAGCAGTTCTTC. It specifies CASSLAGFYNEQFF.

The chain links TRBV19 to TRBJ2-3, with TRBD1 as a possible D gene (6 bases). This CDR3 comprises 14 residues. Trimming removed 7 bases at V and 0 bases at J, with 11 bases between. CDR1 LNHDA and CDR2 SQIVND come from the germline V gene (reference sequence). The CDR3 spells CASNSGHSTDTQYF. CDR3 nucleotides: TGTGCCAGTAACTCGGGACACAGCACAGATACGCAGTATTTT.

The CDR3 nucleotides read TGTGCCAGTTGTCGACAGGGAGGCGGGACCGGGGAGCTGTTTTTT. Translated: CASCRQGGGTGELFF. The chain joins TRBV19 to TRBJ2-2, with TRBD1 as a possible D gene (7 bases). Germline V gene lookup returns CDR1 LNHDA and CDR2 SQIVND (reference sequence). This CDR3 spans 15 amino acids. The V and J ends lost 8 bases and 5 bases respectively, with 18 bases between them.

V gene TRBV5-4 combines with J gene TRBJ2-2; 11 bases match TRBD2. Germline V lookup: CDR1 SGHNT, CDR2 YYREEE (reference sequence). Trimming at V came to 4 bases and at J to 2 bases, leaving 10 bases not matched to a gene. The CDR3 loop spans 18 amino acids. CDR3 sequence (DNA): TGTGCCAGCAGCCCCAAGGCACTAGCGGGAGCCAACACCGGGGAGCTGTTTTTT. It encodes CASSPKALAGANTGELFF. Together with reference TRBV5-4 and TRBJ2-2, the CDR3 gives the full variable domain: ETGVTQSPTHLIKTRGQQVTLRCSSQSGHNTVSWYQQALGQGPQFIFQYYREEENGRGNFPPRFSGLQFPNYSSELNVNALELDDSALYLCASSPKALAGANTGELFFGEGSRLTVL.

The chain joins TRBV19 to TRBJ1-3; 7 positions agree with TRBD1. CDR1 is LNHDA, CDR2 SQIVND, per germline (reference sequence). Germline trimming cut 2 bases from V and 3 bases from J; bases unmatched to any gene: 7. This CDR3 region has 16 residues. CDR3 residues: CASSITWQGVGNTIYF. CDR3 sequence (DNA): TGTGCCAGTAGTATAACTTGGCAGGGGGTTGGAAACACCATATATTTT.

The CDR3 DNA reads TGTGCCAGCAGCTTGACAGGGGGCGGGGAGCCCCAGCATTTT. It codes for CASSLTGGGEPQHF. The chain combines TRBV7-2 with TRBJ1-5, with 10 nucleotides matching TRBD1. Germline trimming cut 3 bases from V and 8 bases from J; bases unmatched to any gene: 4. The CDR3 is made up of 14 amino acids. Germline CDR1 SGHTA, CDR2 FQGNSA.

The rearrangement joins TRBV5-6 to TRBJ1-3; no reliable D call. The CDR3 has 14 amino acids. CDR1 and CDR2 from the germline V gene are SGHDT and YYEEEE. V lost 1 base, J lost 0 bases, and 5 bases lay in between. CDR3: CASSLQFSGNTIYF. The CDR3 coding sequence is TGTGCCAGCAGCTTGCAGTTCTCTGGAAACACCATATATTTT.

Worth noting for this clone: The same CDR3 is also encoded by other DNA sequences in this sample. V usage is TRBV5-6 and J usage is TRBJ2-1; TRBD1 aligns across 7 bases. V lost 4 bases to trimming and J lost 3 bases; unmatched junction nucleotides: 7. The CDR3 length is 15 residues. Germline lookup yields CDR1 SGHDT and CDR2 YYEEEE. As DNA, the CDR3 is TGTGCCAGCAGCCGGAGGCAGGGGGTCTACAATGAGCAGTTCTTC. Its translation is CASSRRQGVYNEQFF.

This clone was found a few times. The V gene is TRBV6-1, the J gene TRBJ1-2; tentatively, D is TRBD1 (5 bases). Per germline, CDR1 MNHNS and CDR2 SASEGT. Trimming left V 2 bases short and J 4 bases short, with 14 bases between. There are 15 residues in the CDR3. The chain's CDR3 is CASSEWIGGVYGYTF. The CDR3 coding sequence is TGTGCCAGCAGTGAATGGATTGGGGGGGTCTATGGCTACACCTTC.

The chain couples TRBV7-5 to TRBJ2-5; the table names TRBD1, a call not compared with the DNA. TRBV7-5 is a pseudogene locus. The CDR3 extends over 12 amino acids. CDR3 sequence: CARSFSQETQYF. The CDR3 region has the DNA TGTGCCAGAAGCTTTTCACAAGAGACCCAGTACTTC.

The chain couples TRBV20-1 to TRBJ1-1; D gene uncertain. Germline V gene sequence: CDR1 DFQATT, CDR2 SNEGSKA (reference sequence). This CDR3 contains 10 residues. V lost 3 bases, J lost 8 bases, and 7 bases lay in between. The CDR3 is CSARRREAFF. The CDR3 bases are TGCAGTGCTAGGAGGAGAGAAGCTTTCTTT.

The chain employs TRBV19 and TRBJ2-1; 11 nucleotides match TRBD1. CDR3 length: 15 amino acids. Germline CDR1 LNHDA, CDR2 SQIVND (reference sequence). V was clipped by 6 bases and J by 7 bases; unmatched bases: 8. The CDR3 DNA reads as TGTGCCAGTAGGTCCGGGACAGGGGGTCGTAATGAGCAGTTCTTC. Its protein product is CASRSGTGGRNEQFF.

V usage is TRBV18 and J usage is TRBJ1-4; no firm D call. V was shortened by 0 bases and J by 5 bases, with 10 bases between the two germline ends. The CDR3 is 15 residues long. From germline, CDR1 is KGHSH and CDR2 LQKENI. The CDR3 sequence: CASSPPGHGNEKLFF. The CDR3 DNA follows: TGTGCCAGCTCACCACCGGGCCATGGGAATGAAAAACTGTTTTTT.

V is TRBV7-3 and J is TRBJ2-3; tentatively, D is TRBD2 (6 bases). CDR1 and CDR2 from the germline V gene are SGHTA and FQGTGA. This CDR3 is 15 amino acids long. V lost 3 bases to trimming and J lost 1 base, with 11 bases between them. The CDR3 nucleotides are TGTGCCAGCAGCTTTGACGGGGGAGGCACAGATACGCAGTATTTT. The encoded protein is CASSFDGGGTDTQYF.

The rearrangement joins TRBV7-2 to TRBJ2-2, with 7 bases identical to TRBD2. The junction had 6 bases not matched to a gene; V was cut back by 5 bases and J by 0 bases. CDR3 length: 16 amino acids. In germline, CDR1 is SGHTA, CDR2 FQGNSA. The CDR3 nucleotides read TGTGCCAGCAGCGCCCTAGCGGTTACGAACACCGGGGAGCTGTTTTTT. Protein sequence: CASSALAVTNTGELFF. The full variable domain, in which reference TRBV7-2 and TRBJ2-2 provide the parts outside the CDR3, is GAGVSQSPSNKVTEKGKDVELRCDPISGHTALYWYRQSLGQGLEFLIYFQGNSAPDKSGLPSDRFSAERTGGSVSTLTIQRTQQEDSAVYLCASSALAVTNTGELFFGEGSRLTVL.

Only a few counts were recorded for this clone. This CDR3 is CASSLGQGINQPQHF. The CDR3 nucleotides read TGTGCCAGCAGTTTAGGACAGGGGATCAATCAGCCCCAGCATTTT. The chain joins TRBV27 to TRBJ1-5; 9 bases fit TRBD1. The CDR3 sequence is 15 residues long. Germline V lookup: CDR1 MNHEY, CDR2 SMNVEV (reference sequence). The V and J ends lost 2 bases and 3 bases, in that order; junction bases with no gene match: 2.

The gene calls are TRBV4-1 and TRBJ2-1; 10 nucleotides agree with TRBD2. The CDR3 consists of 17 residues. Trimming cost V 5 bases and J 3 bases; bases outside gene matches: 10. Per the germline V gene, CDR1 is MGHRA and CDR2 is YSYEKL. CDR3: CASSKGSSGGIYNEQFF. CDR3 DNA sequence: TGCGCCAGCAGCAAGGGGTCTAGCGGGGGAATCTACAATGAGCAGTTCTTC.

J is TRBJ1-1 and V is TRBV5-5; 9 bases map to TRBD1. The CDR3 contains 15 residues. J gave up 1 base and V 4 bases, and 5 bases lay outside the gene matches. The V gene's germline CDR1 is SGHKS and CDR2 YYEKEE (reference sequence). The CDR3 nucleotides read TGTGCCAGCAGCCTACGGACAGGGGCGAACACTGAAGCTTTCTTT. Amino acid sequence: CASSLRTGANTEAFF.

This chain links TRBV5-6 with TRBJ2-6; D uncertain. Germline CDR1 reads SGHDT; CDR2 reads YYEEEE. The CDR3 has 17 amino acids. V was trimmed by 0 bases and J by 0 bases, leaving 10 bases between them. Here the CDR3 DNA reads TGTGCCAGCAGCTTGGTACAGATCCTCTCTGGGGCCAACGTCCTGACTTTC. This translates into CASSLVQILSGANVLTF.

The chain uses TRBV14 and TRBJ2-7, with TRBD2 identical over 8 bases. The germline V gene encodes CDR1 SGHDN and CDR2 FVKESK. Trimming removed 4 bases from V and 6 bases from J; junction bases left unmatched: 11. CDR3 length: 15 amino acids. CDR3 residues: CASSLRGAGEGEQYF. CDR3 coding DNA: TGTGCCAGCAGCCTGAGAGGAGCGGGAGAAGGCGAGCAGTACTTC.